This entry lists 12 T cell receptor beta chains sequenced from one sample in a study of cytomegalovirus exposure and HLA in healthy donors. This PCR relied on a set of 60 Vbeta primers and 13 Jbeta primers. Data came from immunoSEQ multiplex PCR; TCRdb stores just in-frame clones and leaves some out. The sample lists approximately 110,000 clones; 82% were seen once. Sequencing used PBMCs. These receptors were collected from a woman between 18 and 29 years old in good health and CMV-seronegative.

The chain links TRBV9 to TRBJ2-1, with TRBD2 matching over 7 bases. Germline V gives CDR1 SGDLS, CDR2 YYNGEE. The ends lost 7 bases at V and 0 bases at J; junction bases unmatched: 4. The CDR3 totals 14 residues. CDR3 protein: CASSPSGSYNEQFF. The DNA of the CDR3 is TGTGCCAGCTCCCCTAGCGGCTCCTACAATGAGCAGTTCTTC.

The rearrangement joins TRBV29-1 to TRBJ1-2; 9 bases line up with TRBD1. This CDR3 has 13 residues. The germline CDR1 and CDR2 sequences are SQVTM and ANQGSEA. After removal of 7 bases from V and 2 bases from J, the junction contained 5 bases not matched to a gene. CDR3 sequence: CSDGTGSNYGYTF. CDR3 nucleotides: TGCAGCGACGGGACAGGGTCGAACTATGGCTACACCTTC.

This rearrangement joins TRBV10-3 to TRBJ2-3, with TRBD2 identical over 7 bases. Germline V CDR1 and CDR2: ENHRY, SYGVKD. This CDR3 comprises 17 residues. Unmatched junction bases numbered 8, after V lost 0 bases and J lost 2 bases. The CDR3 sequence is CAISESEASGPTDTQYF. CDR3 coding DNA: TGTGCCATCAGTGAGTCCGAGGCTAGCGGACCCACAGATACGCAGTATTTT.

The chain uses TRBV7-2 and TRBJ2-7; no reliable D call. CDR1 and CDR2 from the germline V gene are SGHTA and FQGNSA. The CDR3 extends over 12 amino acids. Trimming stripped 1 base from V and 10 bases from J, with 11 bases between. CDR3 sequence: CASSLEYGVQYF. For the CDR3, the DNA is TGTGCCAGCAGCTTAGAGTACGGTGTACAGTACTTC.

For the CDR3, the DNA is TGTGCCAGCAGCTCCAGCACTGAAGCTTTCTTT. Translation: CASSSSTEAFF. The chain employs TRBV11-3 and TRBJ1-1, with no clear D. CDR3 length equals 11 residues. The V end was cut by 4 bases, the J end by 4 bases, with 4 bases between. Looked up from germline, CDR1 is SGHNT and CDR2 is YENEEA. The full variable domain, completed using reference TRBV11-3 and TRBJ1-1, is EAGVVQSPRYKIIEKKQPVAFWCNPISGHNTLYWYLQNLGQGPELLIRYENEEAVDDSQLPKDRFSAERLKGVDSTLKIQPAELGDSAVYLCASSSSTEAFFGQGTRLTVV.

The V and J genes are TRBV7-9 and TRBJ1-4; D gene uncertain. V lost 5 bases and J lost 7, with 17 bases in between. Germline CDR1 and CDR2: SEHNR and FQNEAQ (reference sequence). The CDR3 spans 15 residues. The chain's CDR3 is CASSLGKQRGEKLFF. CDR3 DNA sequence: TGTGCCAGCAGCCTAGGAAAGCAGAGAGGTGAAAAACTGTTTTTT.

The genes are TRBV6-1 and TRBJ2-5; TRBD2 aligns across 9 bases. The tail of the sequence fits TRBJ2-7 better, so the J call may be wrong. Germline assignment: CDR1 MNHNS and CDR2 SASEGT. This CDR3 has 15 amino acids. The CDR3 sequence is CASSDLAGARVEQYF. For the CDR3, the DNA is TGTGCCAGCAGTGATTTAGCGGGAGCTCGGGTCGAGCAGTACTTC.

The V call is TRBV13, the J call TRBJ1-1, with a possible D match to TRBD1 (5 bases). The CDR3 has 13 amino acids. The V gene's germline CDR1 is PRHDT and CDR2 FYEKMQ (reference sequence). Between the trimmed V and J ends, which lost 2 bases and 5 bases, there was a span of 9 bases. CDR3 sequence (DNA): TGTGCCAGCAGCTTACAGGGTCGGACTGAAGCTTTCTTT. Translated, it gives CASSLQGRTEAFF.

This clone was detected once. Other nucleotide sequences in the sample specify the same CDR3. The chain carries TRBV11-2 and TRBJ1-5, with 7 bases lining up with TRBD1. Trimming at V came to 5 bases and at J to 5 bases, leaving 3 bases not matched to a gene. The CDR3 has 13 residues. The germline V gene encodes CDR1 SGHAT and CDR2 FQNNGV. In DNA, the CDR3 is TGTGCCAGCAGCCGAGACAGGGATCAGCCCCAGCATTTT. It codes for CASSRDRDQPQHF.

The rearrangement links TRBV7-2 to TRBJ2-1; 12 positions match TRBD2. This CDR3 has 17 residues. CDR1 and CDR2 (germline): SGHTA, FQGNSA. The V segment lost 5 bases and the J segment 4 bases; nucleotides outside the gene matches: 9. The CDR3 here is CASSAPSGGAGYNEQFF. CDR3 nucleotides: TGTGCCAGCAGCGCGCCTAGCGGGGGGGCTGGATACAATGAGCAGTTCTTC.

The V and J genes are TRBV14 and TRBJ2-5; D is ambiguous. CDR3 length: 14 amino acids. Looked up from germline, CDR1 is SGHDN and CDR2 is FVKESK. The V end was cut by 5 bases, the J end by 2 bases, with 12 bases between. The CDR3 DNA is TGTGCCAGCAGCAACACCAATTCACAAGAGACCCAGTACTTC. This gives the protein CASSNTNSQETQYF.

The chain joins TRBV7-9 to TRBJ1-1; TRBD1 aligns across 10 bases. In germline, CDR1 is SEHNR, CDR2 FQNEAQ (reference sequence). Trimming took 6 bases from V and 4 from J; bases not matched to a gene: 5. The CDR3 is 14 amino acids. The CDR3: CASRSTGGGTEAFF. The CDR3 DNA reads as TGTGCCAGCAGGTCGACAGGGGGCGGCACTGAAGCTTTCTTT. Full variable domain (rest looked up from reference TRBV7-9 and TRBJ1-1): DTGVSQNPRHKITKRGQNVTFRCDPISEHNRLYWYRQTLGQGPEFLTYFQNEAQLEKSRLLSDRFSAERPKGSFSTLEIQRTEQGDSAMYLCASRSTGGGTEAFFGQGTRLTVV.